This TCR beta chain stems from a study of T cell responses to AZD1222 COVID-19 vaccine. Points on this clone: The antigen remains unidentified.

The table came from immunoSEQ multiplex PCR; TCRdb's copy has only in-frame clones and leaves some out. The repertoire includes about 130,000 clones, roughly nine tenths of them detected once, and 6.9% sits in the top ten. Findings and caveats of the study: Vaccine-related CD4 TCRs covered spike, predominating at 160-218 and 743-854. Reports indicate that nearly half of spike-specific TCRs are directed at unmutated variant regions. An increase in Spike-specific TCR breadth and depth was observed after two AZD1222 doses.

Trimming took 1 base from V and 6 from J; bases not matched to a gene: 5. The CDR3 loop spans 14 amino acids. Looked up from germline, CDR1 is SEHNR and CDR2 is FQNEAQ (reference sequence). The source was peripheral blood, collected on day 0 of AZD1222 vaccination. V and J are TRBV7-9 and TRBJ1-1; 7 nucleotides line up with TRBD1. This sequence was found in an adult in good health. The CDR3 DNA sequence: TGTGCCAGCAGCTTAGAGGCAGGGGGGGCTGAAGCTTTCTTT. Translated, it gives CASSLEAGGAEAFF.